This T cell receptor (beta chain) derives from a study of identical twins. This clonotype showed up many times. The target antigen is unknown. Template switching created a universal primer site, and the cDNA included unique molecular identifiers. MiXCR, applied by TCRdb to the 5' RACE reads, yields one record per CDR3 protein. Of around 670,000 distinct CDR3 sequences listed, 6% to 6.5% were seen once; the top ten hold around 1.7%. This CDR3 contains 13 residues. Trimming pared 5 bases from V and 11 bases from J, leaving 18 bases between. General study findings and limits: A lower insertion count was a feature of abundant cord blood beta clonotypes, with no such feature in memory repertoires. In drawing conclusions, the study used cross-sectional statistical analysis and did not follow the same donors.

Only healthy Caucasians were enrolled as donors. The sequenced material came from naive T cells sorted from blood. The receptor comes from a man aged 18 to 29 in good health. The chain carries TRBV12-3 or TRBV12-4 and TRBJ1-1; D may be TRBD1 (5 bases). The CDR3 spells CASSPGTAVKAFF. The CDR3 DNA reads TGTGCCAGCAGTCCAGGGACGGCAGTCAAGGCTTTCTTT.